The clone carrying this TCR beta chain appeared a single time. Each exposed participant met a COVID-19 case in the 2 weeks preceding study entry. How the authors handled the data: Amplification of reference gene primers provided the estimated nucleated cell counts. This table comes from immunoSEQ multiplex PCR, and its TCRdb copy is limited to in-frame clones, with some not included. That table furnishes V, J and clone size, whereas the DNA furnished D and trimming. The sample yields 200,000 to 300,000 clones, about 90% seen once. This sample is drawn from a study of blood T cell repertoires in COVID-19. Study-wide background: COVID-19 samples, acute and convalescent, were from the United States, Italy and Spain.

The CDR3 runs to 12 residues. The V gene's germline CDR1 is SGHTA and CDR2 FQGTGA. Trimming stripped 3 bases from V and 8 bases from J, with 8 bases between. Sequencing was carried out using PBMCs or T cells enriched from blood (not recorded which). The sequence was collected from a woman between 40 and 55 years old who had been exposed to COVID-19. This chain links TRBV7-3 with TRBJ2-1; the D is unclear. The CDR3 nucleotides are TGTGCCAGCAGCTTGAGTCGGGATGAGCAGTTCTTC. Translating it yields CASSLSRDEQFF.